The TCR beta chain under discussion was sequenced for a study of Ad26.COV2.S vaccination and SARS-CoV-2 variants. A note on this clone: Its antigen is not identified.

Sequencing was performed with immunoSEQ multiplex PCR; in TCRdb, only in-frame clones are kept and a portion is missing. This table holds tens of thousands of clones, roughly 84% found once. Findings and caveats of the study: Estimates derived from TCR breadth and depth analyses may have underestimated total T cell responses. Vaccine and placebo recipients had similar non-spike TCR breadth. It was vaccine recipients, not placebo recipients, who had the higher spike-specific TCR breadth.

The receptor comes from a human donor who had recovered from COVID-19. The sample consisted of peripheral blood, taken after recovery from COVID-19.

The CDR3 DNA follows: TGCGCCAGCAGCTCCCAGGGAGGCTATGGCTACACCTTC. This gives the protein CASSSQGGYGYTF. The chain joins TRBV5-1 to TRBJ1-2; D might be TRBD1 (5 bases). CDR1 and CDR2 (germline): SGHRS, YFSETQ. The V end lost 3 bases, the J end lost 4 bases, and 10 bases lay between the germline ends. CDR3 length: 13 residues.